These 16 T cell receptor beta chains came from one sample sequenced in a study of molecular identifiers for immune sequencing clone quantification. TCRdb independently ran MiXCR on the PCR reads; one entry per CDR3 protein. The data contain under 600,000 distinct CDR3 sequences, 25% of them singletons. The sequencing input was naive CD8+ T cells from blood, with Jurkat cell RNA spiked in. Noted subset: FACS-sorted CD8+CD4-CCR7+CD45RA+ naive T cells. These receptors were collected from a human donor in good health. Some libraries in this study had Jurkat cell RNA spiked in.

This chain uses TRBV30 with TRBJ2-3; possible D gene TRBD2, 8 bases. Per the germline V gene, CDR1 is GTSNPN and CDR2 is SVGIG (reference sequence). The CDR3 consists of 16 residues. V lost 3 bases and J 2 bases, leaving 18 bases between the germline ends. The CDR3 nucleotides read TGTGCCTGGAGCGAAGGGGGCGGGGGGCTCACAGATACGCAGTATTTT. Its protein is CAWSEGGGGLTDTQYF.

This clonotype was detected ten times or more. This chain uses TRBV6-1 with TRBJ1-5; TRBD1 might be the D (5 bases). The V and J ends lost 11 bases and 0 bases respectively, with 26 bases between them. Germline V lookup: CDR1 MNHNS, CDR2 SASEGT. The CDR3 contains 18 residues. The CDR3 region is CASQGPRVGSLSNQPQHF. CDR3 nucleotide sequence: TGTGCCTCCCAAGGCCCCAGGGTTGGGAGCCTTAGCAATCAGCCCCAGCATTTT.

Notes on this clonotype: A much larger clonotype is one base distant, so this may be a read error. This chain connects TRBV6-5 to TRBJ2-2; D uncertain. The germline gives CDR1 MNHEY, CDR2 SVGAGI. The CDR3 contains 13 residues. CDR3 loop: CVSSYSIGGELFF. The CDR3, as DNA: TGTGTCAGCAGTTACTCGATTGGCGGGGAGCTGTTTTTT.

The CDR3 sequence: CASSPGLAVEQFF. The CDR3 coding sequence is TGTGCCAGCAGCCCTGGACTAGCCGTTGAGCAGTTCTTC. V is TRBV12-3 or TRBV12-4 and J is TRBJ2-1; 8 bases match TRBD2. The V segment lost 6 bases and the J segment 9 bases; nucleotides outside the gene matches: 7. The CDR3 loop spans 13 amino acids.

This clonotype was detected ten times or more. The rearrangement uses TRBV12-3 or TRBV12-4 and TRBJ2-3; tentatively, D is TRBD2 (5 bases). The V gene lost 7 bases and the J gene lost 1 base, with 12 bases spanning the gap. The CDR3 loop spans 14 amino acids. CDR3 amino acids: CASTADWRTDTQYF. For the CDR3, the DNA is TGTGCCAGCACCGCGGACTGGCGCACAGATACGCAGTATTTT.

This clonotype was recorded a few times. The CDR3 DNA is TGTGCCAGCAGCGGGTCTGAAAAACTGTTTTTT. This translates into CASSGSEKLFF. V gene TRBV7-9 combines with J gene TRBJ1-4; no reliable D call. V lost 5 bases and J 7 bases, leaving 5 bases between the germline ends. CDR1 and CDR2 (germline): SEHNR, FQNEAQ (reference sequence). The CDR3 sequence is 11 residues long.

The J gene is TRBJ2-7, the V gene TRBV7-8, with D possibly TRBD1 on 6 matching bases. Trimming removed 3 bases at V and 7 bases at J, with 19 bases between. Germline V gene data show CDR1 as SGHVS and CDR2 as FQNEAQ. This CDR3 comprises 15 residues. CDR3 nucleotide sequence: TGTGCCAGCAGCTTTAACCCTGCGACAGGTGAAGAGCAGTACTTC. The encoded protein is CASSFNPATGEEQYF.

This clonotype was seen a few times. The chain combines TRBV3-1 with TRBJ1-5; D gene ambiguous. The CDR3 has 15 amino acids. Per the germline V gene, CDR1 is LGHDT and CDR2 is YNNKEL (reference sequence). V was cut by 0 bases and J by 5 bases, with 11 bases left in between. The CDR3: CASSQDTGVDQPQHF. The CDR3 DNA reads TGTGCCAGCAGCCAAGACACCGGGGTCGATCAGCCCCAGCATTTT.

This chain uses TRBV7-9 with TRBJ2-1; 9 nucleotides align to TRBD2. CDR3 length equals 16 residues. Germline V CDR1 and CDR2: SEHNR, FQNEAQ (reference sequence). V trimming: 7 bases; J trimming: 7 bases; junction bases outside the gene matches: 14. The CDR3 spells CASIFSGRQIKNEQFF. In DNA, the CDR3 is TGTGCCAGCATCTTTAGCGGGAGACAAATCAAAAATGAGCAGTTCTTC. The full variable domain, with the rest looked up from reference TRBV7-9 and TRBJ2-1, is DTGVSQNPRHKITKRGQNVTFRCDPISEHNRLYWYRQTLGQGPEFLTYFQNEAQLEKSRLLSDRFSAERPKGSFSTLEIQRTEQGDSAMYLCASIFSGRQIKNEQFFGPGTRLTVL.

On this clonotype: A much larger clone is a single base away; this may be a read error. The chain has TRBV3-1 and TRBJ2-6, with D possibly called TRBD1 or TRBD2 (5 bases each). Germline V gene data show CDR1 as LGHDT and CDR2 as YNNKEL (reference sequence). This CDR3 comprises 15 residues. The CDR3 nucleotides are TGTGCCAGCAGCCCCGGCCCTCCCGGGGCCAACGTCCAGACTTTC. As protein: CASSPGPPGANVQTF.

This clonotype was detected only a few times. The gene calls are TRBV14 and TRBJ2-1; no clear D gene. Germline V CDR1 and CDR2: SGHDN, FVKESK. V lost 3 bases and J 6 bases, leaving 15 bases between the germline ends. This CDR3 is built from 15 residues. CDR3 residues: CASSQPGSSRNEQFF. The CDR3 nucleotides are TGTGCCAGCAGCCAGCCAGGTAGTAGCCGCAATGAGCAGTTCTTC. The full variable domain, with the rest looked up from reference TRBV14 and TRBJ2-1, is EAGVTQFPSHSVIEKGQTVTLRCDPISGHDNLYWYRRVMGKEIKFLLHFVKESKQDESGMPNNRFLAERTGGTYSTLKVQPAELEDSGVYFCASSQPGSSRNEQFFGPGTRLTVL.

This clonotype was counted many times. The chain combines TRBV7-9 with TRBJ2-7; D is unresolved. The CDR3 sequence is 12 residues long. Germline V gives CDR1 SEHNR, CDR2 FQNEAQ (reference sequence). V was pared by 2 bases and J by 3 bases, with 5 bases between. In nucleotides, the CDR3 is TGTGCCAGCAGCTTACTCCGCTACGAGCAGTACTTC. Encoded protein: CASSLLRYEQYF.

This clonotype occurred a few times. The chain has TRBV4-3 and TRBJ2-6; 7 bases agree with TRBD2. This CDR3 is 20 amino acids long. V lost 0 bases to trimming and J lost 0 bases; unmatched junction nucleotides: 11. The germline CDR1 and CDR2 sequences are LGHNA and YSLEER. CDR3 nucleotide sequence: TGCGCCAGCAGCCAAGATTTCAGGAGACTAGCTCTCTCTGGGGCCAACGTCCTGACTTTC. Encoded protein: CASSQDFRRLALSGANVLTF.

Concerning this clonotype: Being one base from a much bigger clone, this may be a read error. This rearrangement joins TRBV4-3 to TRBJ1-1; D not certain. Trimming took off 0 bases at V and 6 bases at J, with 14 bases between the two ends. Per the germline V gene, CDR1 is LGHNA and CDR2 is YSLEER. The CDR3 length is 15 residues. DNA for the CDR3: TGCGCCAGCAGCCAAGATGCAGGCGGGAGAGCTGAAGCTTTCTTT. Its translation: CASSQDAGGRAEAFF.

This clonotype appeared many times. The chain recombines TRBV7-9 with TRBJ2-5, with TRBD1 identical over 8 bases. The germline V gene has CDR1 SEHNR and CDR2 FQNEAQ (reference sequence). Losses at the gene ends were 1 base for V and 5 bases for J; bases not matched to a gene: 3. The CDR3 spans 14 residues. CDR3 coding DNA: TGTGCCAGCAGCTTAGGACAGGGGCCCGAGACCCAGTACTTC. Its translation: CASSLGQGPETQYF.

This sequence joins TRBV7-9 and TRBJ1-5, with D perhaps TRBD1 (5 bases). Trimming cost V 5 bases and J 5 bases, with 10 bases left between them. The CDR3 consists of 13 residues. Germline values: CDR1 SEHNR, CDR2 FQNEAQ (reference sequence). The CDR3 coding sequence is TGTGCCAGCAGCCGGGACCGAGATCAGCCCCAGCATTTT. Residues: CASSRDRDQPQHF. The variable domain in full, with the rest retrieved from reference TRBV7-9 and TRBJ1-5, is DTGVSQNPRHKITKRGQNVTFRCDPISEHNRLYWYRQTLGQGPEFLTYFQNEAQLEKSRLLSDRFSAERPKGSFSTLEIQRTEQGDSAMYLCASSRDRDQPQHFGDGTRLSIL.